This T cell receptor (beta chain) was recovered during a study of blood T cell repertoires in COVID-19. Looking at the study overall: Sites in the United States, Italy and Spain provided acute and convalescent COVID-19 samples. PBMCs, B-cell-depleted T cells, or T cells were the source of the cDNA or gDNA that made up the material.

Authors' methods: Reference gene primer amplification yielded estimated nucleated cell counts. Sequenced by immunoSEQ multiplex PCR; TCRdb stores in-frame clones only, minus some. The D gene and trimming were derived from the DNA, and the V and J assignments and clone size from that table. Among around 280,000 clones listed, 75% to 90% were seen once. From germline, CDR1 is LGHDT and CDR2 YNNKEL (reference sequence). CDR3 length equals 16 residues. V gave up 7 bases and J gave up 2 bases, with 19 bases separating them. Sequenced: peripheral blood. The chain carries TRBV3-1 (or the pseudogene TRBV3-2) and TRBJ2-3, with D perhaps TRBD2 (6 bases). This TCR derives from a woman aged 25 to 39 who had recovered from COVID-19. CDR3 amino acids: CASKAGGETPTDTQYF. CDR3 DNA: TGTGCCAGCAAAGCAGGCGGGGAGACCCCCACAGATACGCAGTATTTT.